The present T cell receptor (beta chain) was sequenced within a study of OX40 agonist ivuxolimab in advanced cancers. The repertoire was sequenced with immunoSEQ multiplex PCR; TCRdb's copy has only in-frame clones and lacks some. The top ten clones hold about 0.82% of a sample with fewer than 70,000 clones, roughly nine tenths of them seen once. From germline, CDR1 is MGHDK and CDR2 SYGVNS. The V end was cut by 4 bases, the J end by 3 bases, with 9 bases between. The CDR3 has 13 amino acids. The sequence came from an adult with an advanced solid tumor such as melanoma, head and neck, liver or kidney cancer. This specimen consisted of CD4+ or CD8+ T cells sorted from blood, obtained in a trial of the OX40 agonist ivuxolimab. The chain has TRBV25-1 and TRBJ1-2; possible D gene TRBD1, 5 bases. The CDR3 nucleotides are TGTGCCAGCAGTGCGCGAGGGGACTATGGCTACACCTTC. This encodes CASSARGDYGYTF.